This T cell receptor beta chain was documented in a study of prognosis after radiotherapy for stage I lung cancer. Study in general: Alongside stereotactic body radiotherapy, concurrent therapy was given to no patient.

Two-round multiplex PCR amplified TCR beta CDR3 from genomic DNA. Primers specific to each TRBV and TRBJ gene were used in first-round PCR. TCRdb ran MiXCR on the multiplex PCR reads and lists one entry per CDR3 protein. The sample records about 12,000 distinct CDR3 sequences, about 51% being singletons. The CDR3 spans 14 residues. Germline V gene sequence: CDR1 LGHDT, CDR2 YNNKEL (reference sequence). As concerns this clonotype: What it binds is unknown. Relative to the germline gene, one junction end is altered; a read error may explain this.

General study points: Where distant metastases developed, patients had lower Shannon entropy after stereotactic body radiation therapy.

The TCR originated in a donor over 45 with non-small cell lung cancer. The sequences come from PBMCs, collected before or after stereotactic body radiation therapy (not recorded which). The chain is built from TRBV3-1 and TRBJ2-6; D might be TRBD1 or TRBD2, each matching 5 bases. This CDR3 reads CASSRGYGANVLTF. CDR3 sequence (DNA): TGTGCCAGCAGCCGGGGGTATGGGGCCAACGTACTGACTTTC.